The rows below give T cell receptor beta chains drawn from one sample of a study of blood T cell repertoires in COVID-19. Clones were read by immunoSEQ multiplex PCR, and TCRdb kept only the in-frame ones, dropping some. Here the sample spans around 270,000 clones, roughly 86% being singletons. The material sequenced was peripheral blood. Every receptor here comes from a middle-aged man who had recovered from COVID-19. The CDR3 runs from the conserved cysteine through the conserved F or W. Each record gives: CDR3 DNA, CDR3 protein, D gene, clone size, J gene, V gene. The D gene is left open where the match is weak. Rows may omit the clone size; those that give it use once, few, many or a size class.

CDR3nt: TGTGCTTCGGGGGCGGGGGCCGGCACAGATACGCAGTATTTT
CDR3aa: CASGAGAGTDTQYF
d_gene: -
abundance: -
j_gene: TRBJ2-3
v_gene: TRBV12-5

CDR3nt: TGTGCCACCAGCAGAGGCATAGTCGAACAGTTCTTC
CDR3aa: CATSRGIVEQFF
d_gene: -
abundance: -
j_gene: TRBJ2-1
v_gene: TRBV15

CDR3nt: TGCGCCAGCACGCCAGGGGTCGAGAACTATGGCTACACCTTC
CDR3aa: CASTPGVENYGYTF
d_gene: -
abundance: once
j_gene: TRBJ1-2
v_gene: TRBV4-3

CDR3nt: TGTGCCAGCAGCCATAGCGGGTCCTACACAGATACGCAGTATTTT
CDR3aa: CASSHSGSYTDTQYF
d_gene: TRBD2
abundance: -
j_gene: TRBJ2-3
v_gene: TRBV27

CDR3nt: TGTGCCAGTAAGGAACGGGGTAGCGGGAGCCGGGAGACCCAGTACTTC
CDR3aa: CASKERGSGSRETQYF
d_gene: TRBD2
abundance: once
j_gene: TRBJ2-5
v_gene: TRBV19

CDR3nt: TGTGCCAGCAGTCGATCGGGAAACAATGAGCAGTTCTTC
CDR3aa: CASSRSGNNEQFF
d_gene: -
abundance: -
j_gene: TRBJ2-1
v_gene: TRBV27

CDR3nt: TGTGCCAGCAGCTCCCGACGGGGGTGGGAGCAGTACTTC
CDR3aa: CASSSRRGWEQYF
d_gene: -
abundance: -
j_gene: TRBJ2-7
v_gene: TRBV11-2

CDR3nt: TGTGCCAGCAGCTTGTTGGGACTAGCGGGAGTATCAGAGACCCAGTACTTC
CDR3aa: CASSLLGLAGVSETQYF
d_gene: TRBD2
abundance: -
j_gene: TRBJ2-5
v_gene: TRBV5-4

CDR3nt: TGTGCCAGCAGCAGGTGGACAACCTCTCGGGATGGCTACACCTTC
CDR3aa: CASSRWTTSRDGYTF
d_gene: -
abundance: -
j_gene: TRBJ1-2
v_gene: TRBV5-6

CDR3nt: TGTGCCAGCAGCGCAGCCCCCGGGACAGGGGGCGCGAGGGAGACCCAGTACTTC
CDR3aa: CASSAAPGTGGARETQYF
d_gene: TRBD1
abundance: -
j_gene: TRBJ2-5
v_gene: TRBV9

CDR3nt: TGTGCCAGCTCACCGGTAATACGGGGAGGCTATGGCTACACCTTC
CDR3aa: CASSPVIRGGYGYTF
d_gene: -
abundance: -
j_gene: TRBJ1-2
v_gene: TRBV18

CDR3nt: TGTGCCAGCAGCCTGGGCAGGGTAAAACTAGAAAAACTGTTTTTT
CDR3aa: CASSLGRVKLEKLFF
d_gene: -
abundance: -
j_gene: TRBJ1-4
v_gene: TRBV28

CDR3nt: TGTGCCAGCAGTTATACAGGGTCGGACGAGCAGTACTTC
CDR3aa: CASSYTGSDEQYF
d_gene: -
abundance: once
j_gene: TRBJ2-7
v_gene: TRBV6-5

CDR3nt: TGTGCCAGCTCACCACAGCGGGGGGCCCGGGAGACCCAGTACTTC
CDR3aa: CASSPQRGARETQYF
d_gene: TRBD2
abundance: -
j_gene: TRBJ2-5
v_gene: TRBV18

CDR3nt: TGTGCCAGCAGCCGCCAACAGGGGACCCACCTTGGCTACACCTTC
CDR3aa: CASSRQQGTHLGYTF
d_gene: TRBD1
abundance: -
j_gene: TRBJ1-2
v_gene: TRBV14

CDR3nt: TGTGCCAGCAGTTTAGTACGGGAGAATTCACCCCTCCACTTT
CDR3aa: CASSLVRENSPLHF
d_gene: -
abundance: -
j_gene: TRBJ1-6
v_gene: TRBV27

CDR3nt: TGTGCCAGCAGTGAAAACAGGCTATACACAGATACGCAGTATTTT
CDR3aa: CASSENRLYTDTQYF
d_gene: -
abundance: -
j_gene: TRBJ2-3
v_gene: TRBV6-1

CDR3nt: TGTGCCAGTAGTGTCGGGGGGGCTTCTGGCGGGGAGCTGTTTTTT
CDR3aa: CASSVGGASGGELFF
d_gene: TRBD2
abundance: -
j_gene: TRBJ2-2
v_gene: TRBV19

CDR3nt: TGTGCCAGCAGCCGCCGACGAGGGACTACTGGCACAGATACGCAGTATTTT
CDR3aa: CASSRRRGTTGTDTQYF
d_gene: TRBD2
abundance: -
j_gene: TRBJ2-3
v_gene: TRBV9

CDR3nt: TGTGCCAGCAGTTCCCGACTAGCGGGAGACGAGCAGTACTTC
CDR3aa: CASSSRLAGDEQYF
d_gene: TRBD2
abundance: -
j_gene: TRBJ2-7
v_gene: TRBV6-5

CDR3nt: TGTGCCAGTATTGGGGACAGGGGGCGGACTGAAGCTTTCTTT
CDR3aa: CASIGDRGRTEAFF
d_gene: TRBD1
abundance: -
j_gene: TRBJ1-1
v_gene: TRBV19

CDR3nt: TGTGCCAGCAGCCAAGGCGTGGTAGCCGGGGAGCTGTTTTTT
CDR3aa: CASSQGVVAGELFF
d_gene: -
abundance: -
j_gene: TRBJ2-2
v_gene: TRBV4-2

CDR3nt: TGCGCCAGCAGCGCCGACAGTGCGTATGGCTACACCTTC
CDR3aa: CASSADSAYGYTF
d_gene: -
abundance: -
j_gene: TRBJ1-2
v_gene: TRBV5-1

CDR3nt: TGCAGCGTTGAAGACCATCAGGGGGGAGGCACCTTC
CDR3aa: CSVEDHQGGGTF
d_gene: TRBD1
abundance: -
j_gene: TRBJ1-2
v_gene: TRBV29-1

CDR3nt: TGTGCCAGCAGTTACTCCGGGGAAGCTTTCTTT
CDR3aa: CASSYSGEAFF
d_gene: -
abundance: few
j_gene: TRBJ1-1
v_gene: TRBV6-5

CDR3nt: TGTGCCAGCAGCGTCCGGACAGGGGGAAATGGCTACACCTTC
CDR3aa: CASSVRTGGNGYTF
d_gene: TRBD1
abundance: once
j_gene: TRBJ1-2
v_gene: TRBV11-2

CDR3nt: TGTGCCAGCAGTAAGGGGGCCCCCGTGACCCAGTACTTC
CDR3aa: CASSKGAPVTQYF
d_gene: TRBD1
abundance: -
j_gene: TRBJ2-5
v_gene: TRBV25-1

CDR3nt: TGTGCCAGCAGCCTCTCGTCTGGGGCCAACGTCCTGACTTTC
CDR3aa: CASSLSSGANVLTF
d_gene: -
abundance: few
j_gene: TRBJ2-6
v_gene: TRBV7-3

CDR3nt: TGCGCCAGCAGCTTGCGCGGGACAGCTAATGAAAAACTGTTTTTT
CDR3aa: CASSLRGTANEKLFF
d_gene: TRBD1
abundance: -
j_gene: TRBJ1-4
v_gene: TRBV5-1

CDR3nt: TGCAGCGTCGTAAAGGGACTAGCGGGGGGGGGACAAGAGACCCAGTACTTC
CDR3aa: CSVVKGLAGGGQETQYF
d_gene: TRBD2
abundance: -
j_gene: TRBJ2-5
v_gene: TRBV29-1

CDR3nt: TGTGCCAGCACCCGGGGGGTCCCCTACAATGAGCAGTTCTTC
CDR3aa: CASTRGVPYNEQFF
d_gene: TRBD2
abundance: -
j_gene: TRBJ2-1
v_gene: TRBV19

CDR3nt: TGTGCCAGCAGCCCCGGGGGGAGTAGTGCGGTAACAGATACGCAGTATTTT
CDR3aa: CASSPGGSSAVTDTQYF
d_gene: TRBD2
abundance: -
j_gene: TRBJ2-3
v_gene: TRBV9

CDR3nt: TGCGCCAGCAGCTTGGGGAGTGGTAGCGGAACAGATACGCAGTATTTT
CDR3aa: CASSLGSGSGTDTQYF
d_gene: -
abundance: -
j_gene: TRBJ2-3
v_gene: TRBV5-1

CDR3nt: TGTGCCAGCAGCCCTGGAAGCGGCTATGGCTACACCTTC
CDR3aa: CASSPGSGYGYTF
d_gene: -
abundance: -
j_gene: TRBJ1-2
v_gene: TRBV12-3/TRBV12-4

CDR3nt: TGTGCCTGGAGTAGACCCGGCGGCGGGACCTACAATGAGCAGTTCTTC
CDR3aa: CAWSRPGGGTYNEQFF
d_gene: -
abundance: -
j_gene: TRBJ2-1
v_gene: TRBV30

CDR3nt: TGTGCCAGCAGCTTAGATCGGGGGGCTTCTGAAAAACTGTTTTTT
CDR3aa: CASSLDRGASEKLFF
d_gene: -
abundance: -
j_gene: TRBJ1-4
v_gene: TRBV7-2

CDR3nt: TGTGCCAGCAAAAGACAGGGGATAGTCCCAGATACGCAGTATTTT
CDR3aa: CASKRQGIVPDTQYF
d_gene: TRBD1
abundance: -
j_gene: TRBJ2-3
v_gene: TRBV6-5

CDR3nt: TGTGCCAGCAGTTCAATACTTTCAGAGACCCAGTACTTC
CDR3aa: CASSSILSETQYF
d_gene: -
abundance: -
j_gene: TRBJ2-5
v_gene: TRBV27

CDR3nt: TGTGCCAGCAGCTTGGTGTCCAGGTTGAACACCGGGGAGCTGTTTTTT
CDR3aa: CASSLVSRLNTGELFF
d_gene: -
abundance: few
j_gene: TRBJ2-2
v_gene: TRBV5-8

CDR3nt: TGCAGCGTTGCTCAGGGAGAGCAGTACTTC
CDR3aa: CSVAQGEQYF
d_gene: -
abundance: -
j_gene: TRBJ2-7
v_gene: TRBV29-1